The entry that follows covers one T cell receptor beta chain sequence. The antigen remains unidentified. PCR was performed using 60 Vbeta and 13 Jbeta primers. Clones were sequenced by immunoSEQ multiplex PCR, and TCRdb holds only the in-frame ones, with some missing. This sample has about 120,000 clones, with roughly 77% found just once. CDR1 is SQVTM, CDR2 ANQGSEA, per germline. The CDR3 consists of 12 residues. Losses at the gene ends were 7 bases for V and 4 bases for J; bases not matched to a gene: 3. These data originate in a study of cytomegalovirus exposure and HLA in healthy donors. Findings of the study overall: The investigators catalogued 164 TCR beta chains as cytomegalovirus-associated.

This sequence joins TRBV29-1 and TRBJ2-3, with 9 bases aligning to TRBD1. Sequenced material: PBMCs. The sequence came from a middle-aged man in good health and CMV-seronegative. CDR3 nucleotides: TGCAGCGGACAGGGGGGCGCAGATACGCAGTATTTT. Its protein is CSGQGGADTQYF.